This entry lists 11 T cell receptor beta chains sequenced from one sample in a study of T cells in Graves' hyperthyroidism and ophthalmopathy. What was amplified from RNA transcripts were TCR beta CDR3 regions. A set of HTBI primers served as the primers for a first-round RT-PCR of the TCR CDR3. TCRdb fed the multiplex PCR reads into MiXCR, producing one record per CDR3 protein. In the table there are over 450,000 distinct CDR3 sequences, 17% of which are singletons. Sequences were obtained from blood. Receptor source: a woman aged 18-29 years with Graves' ophthalmopathy.

This clonotype was found a few times. The chain has TRBV14 and TRBJ2-6; TRBD1 aligns across 7 bases. The junction had 4 bases not matched to a gene; V was cut back by 5 bases and J by 0 bases. This CDR3 comprises 16 residues. The germline CDR1 and CDR2 sequences are SGHDN and FVKESK. In nucleotides, the CDR3 is TGTGCCAGCAGCTATTGGGACAGCTCTGGGGCCAACGTCCTGACTTTC. It codes for CASSYWDSSGANVLTF.

This clonotype has only a few counts. One end of the junction is discordant with germline, which a read error may explain. The chain couples TRBV24-1 to TRBJ2-6; the D gene could be TRBD1 or TRBD2 (5 bases each). In germline, CDR1 is KGHDR, CDR2 SFDVKD. The CDR3 spans 13 residues. The CDR3 DNA is TGTGCCACCCGGGGCTCTGCGGCCAACGTCCTGACTTTC. Its protein product is CATRGSAANVLTF.

The sample holds a few counts of this clonotype. J is TRBJ2-4 and V is TRBV3-1, with a weak D call TRBD2 (5 bases). This CDR3 comprises 16 residues. Trimming stripped 5 bases from V and 0 bases from J, with 14 bases between. Looked up from germline, CDR1 is LGHDT and CDR2 is YNNKEL (reference sequence). CDR3 bases: TGTGCCAGCAGCGGTGGCGGGTCCCTAGCCAAAAACATTCAGTACTTC. Amino acids: CASSGGGSLAKNIQYF.

This clonotype was counted only a few times. The chain carries TRBV3-1 and TRBJ2-5, with 10 positions matching TRBD1. CDR3 length: 17 amino acids. V lost 0 bases and J lost 4; bases outside the gene matches: 8. Germline CDR1 LGHDT, CDR2 YNNKEL (reference sequence). As DNA, the CDR3 is TGTGCCAGCAGCCAAGATTTTGTCGGGACAGGGGTAGAGACCCAGTACTTC. It yields the protein CASSQDFVGTGVETQYF.

This clonotype occurred many times. In DNA, the CDR3 is TGTGCCAGCAGACCCGACAGTTTTGGGGAGCCCCAGCATTTT. It translates to CASRPDSFGEPQHF. The rearrangement joins TRBV6-1 to TRBJ1-5, with D possibly TRBD1 on 5 matching bases. V dropped 6 bases and J dropped 8 bases, with 17 bases sitting between them. The V gene's germline CDR1 is MNHNS and CDR2 SASEGT. The CDR3 sequence is 14 residues long.

In this sample, this clonotype turned up many times. V usage is TRBV7-9 and J usage is TRBJ2-7; 8 bases align to TRBD2. The germline V gene encodes CDR1 SEHNR and CDR2 FQNEAQ (reference sequence). With V trimmed by 8 bases and J by 2 bases, 5 bases remained unmatched. The length of the CDR3 is 13 residues. CDR3 sequence reads: CASARGGAYEQYF. The DNA for the CDR3 is TGTGCCAGCGCCCGGGGGGGCGCCTACGAGCAGTACTTC.

The chain couples TRBV5-4 to TRBJ2-6, with a weak D call TRBD1 (6 bases). The CDR3 loop spans 14 amino acids. Germline loops: CDR1 SGHNT, CDR2 YYREEE (reference sequence). Trimming took 2 bases from V and 11 from J, leaving 14 bases between them. CDR3 sequence reads: CASSLLQGLDVLTF. The CDR3 bases are TGTGCCAGCAGCTTACTCCAGGGGTTGGACGTCCTGACTTTC. The whole variable domain, remainder taken from reference TRBV5-4 and TRBJ2-6, is ETGVTQSPTHLIKTRGQQVTLRCSSQSGHNTVSWYQQALGQGPQFIFQYYREEENGRGNFPPRFSGLQFPNYSSELNVNALELDDSALYLCASSLLQGLDVLTFGAGSRLTVL.

This clonotype has at least ten counts. This chain links TRBV11-2 with TRBJ1-2; 9 bases agree with TRBD1. Trimming took 10 bases from V and 3 from J; bases not matched to a gene: 9. In germline, CDR1 is SGHAT, CDR2 FQNNGV. The CDR3 length is 14 residues. The CDR3 DNA reads TGTGCCACCCGTCGGGACAGGGAGCACTATGGCTACACCTTC. Its translation: CATRRDREHYGYTF.

Note on this clonotype: It is likely a read error, because the conserved phenylalanine at the end of the CDR3 is missing. The gene calls are TRBV28 and TRBJ2-7; weak D call: TRBD2 (6 bases). CDR1 is MDHEN, CDR2 SYDVKM, per germline. V lost 6 bases and J 1 base, leaving 16 bases between the germline ends. The CDR3 sequence is 15 residues long. The CDR3 reads CASRLQEGRSYEQYL. The DNA of the CDR3 is TGTGCCAGCAGGCTGCAGGAGGGTAGGTCCTACGAGCAGTACCTC.

This clonotype was counted only a few times. The chain has TRBV3-1 and TRBJ1-5; 7 nucleotides line up with TRBD1. The CDR3 has 19 residues. Per the germline V gene, CDR1 is LGHDT and CDR2 is YNNKEL (reference sequence). J lost 5 bases, V lost 1 base, and 17 bases had no gene match. For the CDR3, the DNA is TGTGCCAGCAGCCAAGGGTTTAGACAGGGAATGTTTGACGATCAGCCCCAGCATTTT. Protein sequence: CASSQGFRQGMFDDQPQHF.

This chain joins TRBV7-2 and TRBJ1-1; D is perhaps TRBD1 (6 bases). Germline loops: CDR1 SGHTA, CDR2 FQGNSA. This CDR3 is 15 amino acids long. The ends were cut back, 1 base at V and 4 bases at J, with 13 bases in the middle. The CDR3 reads CASSLVQGLVTEAFF. The CDR3 bases are TGTGCCAGCAGCTTAGTTCAGGGGCTTGTCACTGAAGCTTTCTTT.